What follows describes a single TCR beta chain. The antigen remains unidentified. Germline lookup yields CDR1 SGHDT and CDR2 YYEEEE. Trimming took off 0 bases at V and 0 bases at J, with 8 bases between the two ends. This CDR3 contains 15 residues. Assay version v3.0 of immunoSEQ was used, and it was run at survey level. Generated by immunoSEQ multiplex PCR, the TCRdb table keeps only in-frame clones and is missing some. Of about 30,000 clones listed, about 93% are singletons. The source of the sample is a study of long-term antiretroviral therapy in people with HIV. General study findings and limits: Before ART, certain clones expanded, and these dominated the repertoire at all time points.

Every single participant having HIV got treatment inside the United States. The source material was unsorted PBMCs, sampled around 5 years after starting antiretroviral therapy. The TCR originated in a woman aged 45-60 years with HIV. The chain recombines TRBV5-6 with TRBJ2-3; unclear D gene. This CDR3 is CASSLAPTSTDTQYF. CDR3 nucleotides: TGTGCCAGCAGCTTGGCCCCGACTAGCACAGATACGCAGTATTTT.